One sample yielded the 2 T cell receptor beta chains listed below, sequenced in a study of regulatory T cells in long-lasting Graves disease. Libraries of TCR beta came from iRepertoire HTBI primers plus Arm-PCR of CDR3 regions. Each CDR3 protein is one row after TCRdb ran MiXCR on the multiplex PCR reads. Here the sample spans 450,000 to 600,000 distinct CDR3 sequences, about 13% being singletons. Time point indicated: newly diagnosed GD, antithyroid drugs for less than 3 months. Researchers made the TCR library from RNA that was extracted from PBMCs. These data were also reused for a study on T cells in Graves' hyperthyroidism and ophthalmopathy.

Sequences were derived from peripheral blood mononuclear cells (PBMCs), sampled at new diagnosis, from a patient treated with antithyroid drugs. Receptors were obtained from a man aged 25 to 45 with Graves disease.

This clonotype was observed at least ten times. CDR3 region: CASSTAGQDNYGYTF. CDR3 coding DNA: TGTGCCAGCAGTACCGCGGGACAGGACAACTATGGCTACACCTTC. The chain is built from TRBV12-3 or TRBV12-4 and TRBJ1-2; TRBD1 agrees at 8 bases. J lost 2 bases, V lost 5 bases, and 7 bases had no gene match. The CDR3 length is 15 residues.

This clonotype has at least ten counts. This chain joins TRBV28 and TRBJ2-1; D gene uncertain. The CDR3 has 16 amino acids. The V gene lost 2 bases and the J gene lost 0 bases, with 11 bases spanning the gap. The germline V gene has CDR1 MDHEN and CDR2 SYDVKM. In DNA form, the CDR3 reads TGTGCCAGCAGTTTAGGGTCTGGGCGCTCCTACAATGAGCAGTTCTTC. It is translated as CASSLGSGRSYNEQFF.